In this sample, the clone carrying this T cell receptor (beta chain) turned up a few times. The CDR3 is 13 amino acids. V dropped 6 bases and J dropped 5 bases, with 14 bases sitting between them. The data derive from a study of blood T cell repertoires in COVID-19. The protocol was immunoSEQ multiplex PCR, while the TCRdb copy is restricted to in-frame clones and leaves out a portion. This table has around 42,000 clones, roughly three quarters appearing once. The source of this sequence is an elderly woman with acute or convalescent COVID-19. Specimen: peripheral blood. V and J are TRBV12-3 or TRBV12-4 and TRBJ2-7, with D tentatively TRBD2 (6 bases). The CDR3 protein is CASRPPGGNEQYF. In nucleotides, the CDR3 is TGTGCCAGCAGGCCCCCCGGCGGGAACGAGCAGTACTTC.